Each of the 4 T cell receptor beta chains below was sequenced from the same sample in a study of cytomegalovirus exposure and HLA in healthy donors. Here immunoSEQ multiplex PCR was the method, and the copy in TCRdb shows in-frame clones only, minus some. The sample consists of under 100,000 clones, 95% to 98% of them appearing once. The sequenced sample consisted of PBMCs. These receptors all stem from a man aged 18 to 29 in good health and CMV-seronegative.

This chain links TRBV7-3 with TRBJ2-1; 7 positions agree with TRBD2. Per the germline V gene, CDR1 is SGHTA and CDR2 is FQGTGA. The CDR3 runs to 12 residues. V dropped 3 bases and J dropped 9; count of bases not matched to a gene: 2. The CDR3 DNA follows: TGTGCCAGCAGCTTTAGGGAGGGTGAGCAGTTCTTC. As protein: CASSFREGEQFF. Using reference TRBV7-3 and TRBJ2-1 for the parts outside the CDR3, the full variable domain is GAGVSQTPSNKVTEKGKYVELRCDPISGHTALYWYRQSLGQGPEFLIYFQGTGAADDSGLPNDRFFAVRPEGSVSTLKIQRTERGDSAVYLCASSFREGEQFFGPGTRLTVL.

The chain is built from TRBV5-1 and TRBJ2-5, with 14 bases identical to TRBD2. V shed 0 bases, J shed 4 bases, and the junction held 20 bases outside the gene matches. CDR1 is SGHRS, CDR2 YFSETQ, per germline. The CDR3 has 22 residues. CDR3 bases: TGCGCCAGCAGCTTGGGCTTAGTCGCCTTTGGACTAGCGGGAGGAATGCGAGAGACCCAGTACTTC. Protein: CASSLGLVAFGLAGGMRETQYF.

The genes are TRBV4-1 and TRBJ2-7, with D unclear. CDR1 is MGHRA and CDR2 is YSYEKL in the germline V gene. Trimming removed 0 bases from V and 6 bases from J, with 12 bases in between. The CDR3 contains 14 residues. The CDR3 sequence: CASSQDLAVREQYF. For the CDR3, the DNA is TGCGCCAGCAGCCAAGATCTGGCAGTTCGCGAGCAGTACTTC.

This clone was counted once. The chain has TRBV9 and TRBJ2-2, with a tentative D call TRBD1 (6 bases). CDR3 length equals 15 residues. V was clipped by 1 base and J by 0 bases, with 7 bases between them. The germline V gene has CDR1 SGDLS and CDR2 YYNGEE. This chain's CDR3 is CASSVKGANTGELFF. CDR3 nucleotides: TGTGCCAGCAGCGTAAAGGGGGCGAACACCGGGGAGCTGTTTTTT.